The present T cell receptor beta chain was sequenced within a study of shared clonotypes between healthy human individuals. Findings and caveats of the study: Rarefaction indicated that sorted-subset sequencing remained incomplete although depth was large. A handful of donors shared approximately 5% of their naive CD4 clonotypes.

The CDR3 runs to 15 residues. Assay: immunoSEQ multiplex PCR; the TCRdb copy retains only in-frame clones and omits some. The sample has a few million clones, more than 80% seen once. As concerns this clone: Its antigen is as yet unknown.

This receptor was identified in a man younger than 35 in good health. The sample comprised naive CD4+ T cells sorted from blood. Subset defined: CD45RA+ positively selected. This chain links TRBV21-1 with TRBJ2-7; no DNA check was done on the table's D call, TRBD1. TRBV21-1 is designated a pseudogene. In DNA, the CDR3 is TGTGCCACCCCTAACCGCCCCGGGACAGACTACGAGCAGTACTTC. Its protein is CATPNRPGTDYEQYF.